This T cell receptor beta chain was sequenced in a study of beta chain features in type 1 diabetes. This clone was detected ten times or more. Investigators reverse transcribed all isolated RNA, so they sequenced expressed TCRB transcripts. Naive, central memory and regulatory T cell samples averaged roughly 3.6 million reads. Data came from immunoSEQ multiplex PCR; TCRdb stores just in-frame clones and leaves some out. This table has 200,000 to 250,000 clones, roughly 10% appearing once. Central memory, naive, regulatory and stem cell-like memory CD4+ cells were sorted by CD45RO/CCR7/CD25/CD127/CD95/CD27. CDR1 and CDR2 (germline): SQVTM, ANQGSEA. CDR3 length equals 12 residues. The ends were cut back, 5 bases at V and 5 bases at J, with 12 bases in the middle.

The clonotype was recovered from a man aged 18 to 35 in good health. The V and J genes are TRBV29-1 and TRBJ1-1, with D unresolved. Sequenced material: central memory CD4+ T cells from blood. The CDR3 sequence is CSVQEGRTEAFF. The DNA for the CDR3 is TGCAGCGTTCAGGAAGGGCGAACTGAAGCTTTCTTT. The whole variable domain, remainder taken from reference TRBV29-1 and TRBJ1-1, is SAVISQKPSRDICQRGTSLTIQCQVDSQVTMMFWYRQQPGQSLTLIATANQGSEATYESGFVIDKFPISRPNLTFSTLTVSNMSPEDSSIYLCSVQEGRTEAFFGQGTRLTVV.